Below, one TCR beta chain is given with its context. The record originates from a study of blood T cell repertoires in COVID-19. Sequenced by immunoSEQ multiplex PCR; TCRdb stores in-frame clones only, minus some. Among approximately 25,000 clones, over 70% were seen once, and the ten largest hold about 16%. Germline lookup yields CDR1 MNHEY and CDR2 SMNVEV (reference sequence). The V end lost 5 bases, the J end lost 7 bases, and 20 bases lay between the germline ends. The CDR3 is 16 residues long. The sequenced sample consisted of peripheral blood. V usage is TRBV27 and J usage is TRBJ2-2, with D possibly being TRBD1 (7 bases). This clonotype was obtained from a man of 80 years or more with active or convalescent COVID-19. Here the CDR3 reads CASSETPGGYGGELFF. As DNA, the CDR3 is TGTGCCAGCAGTGAGACACCAGGGGGGTATGGCGGGGAGCTGTTTTTT.